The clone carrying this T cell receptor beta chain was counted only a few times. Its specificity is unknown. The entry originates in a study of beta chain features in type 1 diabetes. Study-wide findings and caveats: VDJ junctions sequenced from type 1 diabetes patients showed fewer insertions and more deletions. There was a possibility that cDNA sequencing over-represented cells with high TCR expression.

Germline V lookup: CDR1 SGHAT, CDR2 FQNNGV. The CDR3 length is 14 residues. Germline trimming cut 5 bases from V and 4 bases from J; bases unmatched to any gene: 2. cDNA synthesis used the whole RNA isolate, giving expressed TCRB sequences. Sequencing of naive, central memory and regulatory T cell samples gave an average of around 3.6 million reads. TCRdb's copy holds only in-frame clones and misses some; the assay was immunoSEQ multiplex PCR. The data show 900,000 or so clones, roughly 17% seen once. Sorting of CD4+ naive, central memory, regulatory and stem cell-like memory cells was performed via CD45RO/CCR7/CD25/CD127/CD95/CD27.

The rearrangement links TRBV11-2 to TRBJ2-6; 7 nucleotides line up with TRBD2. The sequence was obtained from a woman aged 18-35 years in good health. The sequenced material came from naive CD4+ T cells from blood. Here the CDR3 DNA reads TGTGCCAGCAGCGGGAGGGTGGGGGCCAACGTCCTGACTTTC. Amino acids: CASSGRVGANVLTF.